This T cell receptor (beta chain) was profiled in a study of control samples from healthy donors and cancer patients. Measured with immunoSEQ multiplex PCR; TCRdb has only the in-frame clones, and not every one. Of 150,000 to 200,000 clones in the sample, just over 90% were seen once. The CDR3 is 13 amino acids. Deletions cut 5 bases from V and 2 bases from J, with 7 bases between. Germline loops: CDR1 KGHSH, CDR2 LQKENI. This receptor was obtained from a woman aged 55-69 years in good health. The sequenced sample consisted of blood. V is TRBV18 and J is TRBJ1-3, with D uncertain. The CDR3 is CASSTAAGNTIYF. The CDR3 DNA is TGTGCCAGCTCAACAGCCGCTGGAAACACCATATATTTT.